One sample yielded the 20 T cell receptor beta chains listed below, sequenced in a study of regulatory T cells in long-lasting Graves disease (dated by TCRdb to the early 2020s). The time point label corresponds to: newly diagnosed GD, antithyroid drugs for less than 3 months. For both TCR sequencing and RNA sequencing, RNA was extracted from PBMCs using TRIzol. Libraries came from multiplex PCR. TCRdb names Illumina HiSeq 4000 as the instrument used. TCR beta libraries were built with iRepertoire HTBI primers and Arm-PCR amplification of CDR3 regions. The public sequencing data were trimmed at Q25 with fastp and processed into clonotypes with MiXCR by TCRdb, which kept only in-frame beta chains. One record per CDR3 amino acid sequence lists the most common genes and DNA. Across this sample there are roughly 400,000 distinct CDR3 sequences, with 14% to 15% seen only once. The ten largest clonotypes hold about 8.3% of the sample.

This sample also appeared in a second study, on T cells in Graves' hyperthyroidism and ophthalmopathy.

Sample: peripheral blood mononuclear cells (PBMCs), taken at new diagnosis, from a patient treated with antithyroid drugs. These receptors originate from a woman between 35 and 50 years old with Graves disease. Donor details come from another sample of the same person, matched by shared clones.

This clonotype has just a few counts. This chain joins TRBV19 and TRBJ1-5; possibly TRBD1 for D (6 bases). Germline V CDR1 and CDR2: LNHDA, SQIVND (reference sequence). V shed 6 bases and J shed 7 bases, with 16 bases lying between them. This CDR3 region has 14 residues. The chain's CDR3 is CASRFRGLRQPQHF. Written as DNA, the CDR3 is TGTGCCAGTAGGTTTAGGGGGTTACGGCAGCCCCAGCATTTT.

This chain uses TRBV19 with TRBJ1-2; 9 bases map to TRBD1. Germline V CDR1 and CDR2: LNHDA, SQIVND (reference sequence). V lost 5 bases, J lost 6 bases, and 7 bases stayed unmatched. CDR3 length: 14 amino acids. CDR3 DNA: TGTGCCAGTAGTGTGGACAGGGGTATGGATGGCTACACCTTC. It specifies CASSVDRGMDGYTF.

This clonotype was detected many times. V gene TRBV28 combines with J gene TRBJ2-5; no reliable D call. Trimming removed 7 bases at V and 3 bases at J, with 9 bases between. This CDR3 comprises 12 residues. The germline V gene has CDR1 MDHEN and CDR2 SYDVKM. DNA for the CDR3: TGTGCCAGCACCGGATGGGAAGAGACCCAGTACTTC. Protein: CASTGWEETQYF.

The CDR3 region has the DNA TGTGCCAGCAGCTTCGACAGGGGAAAACTGTTTTTT. Translating gives CASSFDRGKLFF. V usage is TRBV7-2 and J usage is TRBJ1-4, with TRBD1 matching 8 bases. Trimming took 3 bases from V and 10 from J; bases not matched to a gene: 1. In germline, CDR1 is SGHTA, CDR2 FQGNSA. There are 12 residues in the CDR3.

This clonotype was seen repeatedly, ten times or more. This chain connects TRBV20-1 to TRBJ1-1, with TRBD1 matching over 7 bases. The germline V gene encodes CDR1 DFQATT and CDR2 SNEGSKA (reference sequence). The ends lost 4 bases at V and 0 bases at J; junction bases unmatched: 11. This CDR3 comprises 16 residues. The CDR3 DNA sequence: TGCAGTGCTACGTACCCTAGACAGGGTATGAACACTGAAGCTTTCTTT. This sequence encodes CSATYPRQGMNTEAFF.

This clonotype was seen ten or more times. The CDR3 reads CASSAGTARNTEAFF. CDR3 nucleotides: TGTGCCAGCAGTGCCGGGACCGCGAGGAACACTGAAGCTTTCTTT. The chain has TRBV2 and TRBJ1-1, with a weak D call TRBD1 (5 bases). The V gene's germline CDR1 is SNHLY and CDR2 FYNNEI. The V and J ends lost 4 bases and 1 base respectively, with 13 bases between them. The CDR3 loop spans 15 amino acids.

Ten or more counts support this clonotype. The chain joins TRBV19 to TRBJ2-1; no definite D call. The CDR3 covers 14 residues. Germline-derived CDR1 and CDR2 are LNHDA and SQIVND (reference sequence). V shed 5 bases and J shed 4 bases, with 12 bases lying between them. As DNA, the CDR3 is TGTGCCAGTAGTCCCGACGGAACTTACAATGAGCAGTTCTTC. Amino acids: CASSPDGTYNEQFF.

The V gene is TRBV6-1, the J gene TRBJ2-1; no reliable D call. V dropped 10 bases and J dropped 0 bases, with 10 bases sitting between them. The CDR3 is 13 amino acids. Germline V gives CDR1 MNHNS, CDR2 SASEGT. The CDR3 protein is CATRAPSYNEQFF. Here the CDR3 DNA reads TGTGCCACCCGGGCCCCCTCCTACAATGAGCAGTTCTTC.

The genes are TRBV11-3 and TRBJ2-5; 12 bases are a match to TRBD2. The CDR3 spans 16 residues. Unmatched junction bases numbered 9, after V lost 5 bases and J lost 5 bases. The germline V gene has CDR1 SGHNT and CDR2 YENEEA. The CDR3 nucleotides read TGTGCCAGCAGCCCAAGGACTAGCGGGAACTCGGAGACCCAGTACTTC. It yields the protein CASSPRTSGNSETQYF. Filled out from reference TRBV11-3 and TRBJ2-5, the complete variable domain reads EAGVVQSPRYKIIEKKQPVAFWCNPISGHNTLYWYLQNLGQGPELLIRYENEEAVDDSQLPKDRFSAERLKGVDSTLKIQPAELGDSAVYLCASSPRTSGNSETQYFGPGTRLLVL.

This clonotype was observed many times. CDR3 region: CASSPGQGAVYEQYF. The CDR3 DNA follows: TGTGCCAGCAGCCCAGGACAGGGGGCGGTCTACGAGCAGTACTTC. This chain connects TRBV9 to TRBJ2-7; TRBD1 matches 11 bases. With 4 bases clipped from V and 3 bases from J, the junction kept 6 bases outside the gene matches. CDR3 size: 15 residues. CDR1 is SGDLS, CDR2 YYNGEE, per germline.

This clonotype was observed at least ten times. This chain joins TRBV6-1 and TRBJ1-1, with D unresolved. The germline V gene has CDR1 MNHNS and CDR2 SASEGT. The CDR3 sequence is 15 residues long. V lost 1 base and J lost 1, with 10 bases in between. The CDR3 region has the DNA TGTGCCAGCAGTGAAGAAGTCTCAGGGAACACTGAAGCTTTCTTT. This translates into CASSEEVSGNTEAFF.

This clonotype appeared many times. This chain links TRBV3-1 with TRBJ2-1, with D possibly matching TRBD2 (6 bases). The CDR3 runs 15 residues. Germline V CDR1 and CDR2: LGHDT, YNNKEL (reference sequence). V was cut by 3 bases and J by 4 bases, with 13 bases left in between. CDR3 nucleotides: TGTGCCAGCAGCCACGCGGGATACCGGTACAATGAGCAGTTCTTC. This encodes CASSHAGYRYNEQFF.

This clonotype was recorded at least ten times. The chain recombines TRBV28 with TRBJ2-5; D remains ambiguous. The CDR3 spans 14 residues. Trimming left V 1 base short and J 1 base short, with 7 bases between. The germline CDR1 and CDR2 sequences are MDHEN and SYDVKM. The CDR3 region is CASSLSGFQETQYF. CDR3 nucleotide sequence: TGTGCCAGCAGTTTATCCGGGTTCCAAGAGACCCAGTACTTC.

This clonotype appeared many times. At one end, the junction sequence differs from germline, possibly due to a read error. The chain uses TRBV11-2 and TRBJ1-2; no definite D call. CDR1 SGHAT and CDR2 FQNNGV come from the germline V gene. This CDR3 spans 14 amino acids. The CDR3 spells CASSQDRVDYGYTF. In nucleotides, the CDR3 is TGCGCCAGCAGCCAAGATAGGGTGGACTATGGCTACACCTTC.

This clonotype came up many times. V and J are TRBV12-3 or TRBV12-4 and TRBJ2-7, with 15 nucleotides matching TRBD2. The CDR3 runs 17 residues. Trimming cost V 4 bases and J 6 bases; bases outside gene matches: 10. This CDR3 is CASSSGLAGGTDLEQYF. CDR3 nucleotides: TGTGCCAGCAGTTCGGGACTAGCGGGAGGAACGGATCTCGAGCAGTACTTC.

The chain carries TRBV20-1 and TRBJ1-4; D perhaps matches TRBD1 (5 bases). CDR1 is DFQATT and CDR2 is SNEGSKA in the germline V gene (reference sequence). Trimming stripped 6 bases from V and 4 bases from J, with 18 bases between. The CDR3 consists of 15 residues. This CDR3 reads CSARGGKGLNEKLFF. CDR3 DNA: TGCAGTGCCCGGGGGGGAAAGGGCCTTAATGAAAAACTGTTTTTT.

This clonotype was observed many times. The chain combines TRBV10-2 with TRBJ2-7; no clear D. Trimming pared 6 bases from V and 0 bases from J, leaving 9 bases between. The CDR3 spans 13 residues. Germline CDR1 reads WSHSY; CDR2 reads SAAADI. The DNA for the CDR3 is TGCGCCAGCAGAGACGGAACCTCCTACGAGCAGTACTTC. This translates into CASRDGTSYEQYF.

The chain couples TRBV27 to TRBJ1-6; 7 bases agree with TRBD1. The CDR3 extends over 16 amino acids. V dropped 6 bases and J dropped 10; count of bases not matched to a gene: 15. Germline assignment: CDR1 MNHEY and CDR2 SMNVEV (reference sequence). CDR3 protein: CASRTRAGGDRSPLHF. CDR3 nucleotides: TGTGCCAGCAGGACCCGGGCAGGGGGAGATAGGTCACCCCTCCACTTT.

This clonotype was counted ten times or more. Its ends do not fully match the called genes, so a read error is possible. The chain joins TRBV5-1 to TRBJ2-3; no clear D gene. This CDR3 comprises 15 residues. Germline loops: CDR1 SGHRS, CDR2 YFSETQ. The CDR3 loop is CASSLELASTDTQYF. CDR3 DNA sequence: TGTGCCAGCAGCTTGGAGCTGGCTAGCACAGATACGCAGTATTTT.

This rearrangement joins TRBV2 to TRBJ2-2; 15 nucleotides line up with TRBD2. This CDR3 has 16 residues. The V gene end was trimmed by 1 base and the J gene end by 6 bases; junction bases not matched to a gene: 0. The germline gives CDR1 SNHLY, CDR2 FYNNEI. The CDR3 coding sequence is TGTGCCAGCAGTGAAGGGACTAGCGGGAGGGCCGGGGAGCTGTTTTTT. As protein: CASSEGTSGRAGELFF.